The text below deals with one TCR beta chain. Its specificity is not known. Indicated time point: sample taken at primary tumor resection. The sample is drawn from a study of spatial heterogeneity in lung cancer. V was shortened by 6 bases and J by 1 base, with 13 bases between the two germline ends. The CDR3 spans 14 residues. From germline, CDR1 is LNHDA and CDR2 SQIVND (reference sequence). Every TCR cDNA molecule bore its own unique molecular identifier. TCRdb ran MiXCR on the 5' RACE reads and lists one entry per CDR3 protein. The sample has about 16,000 distinct CDR3 sequences; approximately 6.3% are singletons. Study-level points and caveats: Tumor mutation count correlated with how many alpha and beta TCRs expanded intratumorally.

The material was lung tumor tissue, obtained at surgery. V and J are TRBV19 and TRBJ2-7, with D possibly TRBD1 on 5 matching bases. This TCR was recovered from a female donor with early-stage non-small cell lung cancer. The DNA of the CDR3 is TGTGCCAGTAGCGACCCAGGGTCGTCCTACGAGCAGTACTTC. This gives the protein CASSDPGSSYEQYF. The complete variable domain, with remaining parts taken from reference TRBV19 and TRBJ2-7, reads DGGITQSPKYLFRKEGQNVTLSCEQNLNHDAMYWYRQDPGQGLRLIYYSQIVNDFQKGDIAEGYSVSREKKESFPLTVTSAQKNPTAFYLCASSDPGSSYEQYFGPGTRLTVT.